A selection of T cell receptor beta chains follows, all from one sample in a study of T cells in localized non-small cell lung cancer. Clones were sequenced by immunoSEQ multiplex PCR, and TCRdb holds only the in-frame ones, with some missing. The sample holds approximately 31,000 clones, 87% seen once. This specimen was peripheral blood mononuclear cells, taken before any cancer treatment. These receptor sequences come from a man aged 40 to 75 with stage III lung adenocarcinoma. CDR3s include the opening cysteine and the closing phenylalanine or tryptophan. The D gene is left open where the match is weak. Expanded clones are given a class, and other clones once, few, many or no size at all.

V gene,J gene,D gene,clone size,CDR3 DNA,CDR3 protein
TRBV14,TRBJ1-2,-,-,TGTGCCAGCAGCCAGAACCGCCGGGCAGGGAGAGATGGCTACACCTTC,CASSQNRRAGRDGYTF
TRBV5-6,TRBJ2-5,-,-,TGTGCCAGCAGCTTCCTGATCGGGGCAGAGACCCAGTACTTC,CASSFLIGAETQYF
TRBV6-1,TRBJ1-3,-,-,TGTGCCAGCAGTGAAGGTAGCTCTGGAAACACCATATATTTT,CASSEGSSGNTIYF
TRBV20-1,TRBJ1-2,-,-,TGCAGTGCCAAGATTGAGTATGGCTACACCTTC,CSAKIEYGYTF
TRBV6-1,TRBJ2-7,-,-,TGTGCCAGCAGTGATCAAGGGGTTGGGGCGCACTTC,CASSDQGVGAHF
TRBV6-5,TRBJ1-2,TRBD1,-,TGTGCCAGCAGGCCGGGACAGGGGAATGGCTACACCTTC,CASRPGQGNGYTF
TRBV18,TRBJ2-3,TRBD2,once,TGTGCCAGCTCACCCCCGGGGGAGGGGACGCAGTATTTT,CASSPPGEGTQYF
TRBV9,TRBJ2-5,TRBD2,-,TGTGCCCGCAGCGGCGGGGGGGCCCGTTGGGGTGAGACCCAGTACTTC,CARSGGGARWGETQYF
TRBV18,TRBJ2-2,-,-,TGTGCCAGCTCGCCACCGGAAGTATGGACCGGGACTGGGGAGCTGTTTTTT,CASSPPEVWTGTGELFF
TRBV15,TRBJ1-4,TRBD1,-,TGTGCCACCAGCAGAGATTTAGACAGGGGGCTTGAAAAACTGTTTTTT,CATSRDLDRGLEKLFF
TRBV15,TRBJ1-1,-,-,TGTGCCACCAGCAGATCTTTAGGGGAGGGCACTGAAGCTTTCTTT,CATSRSLGEGTEAFF
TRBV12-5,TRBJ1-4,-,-,TGTGCTAGTGGTTTGGTACTTAGGGGCGGTGGGGGTGAAAAACTGTTTTTT,CASGLVLRGGGGEKLFF
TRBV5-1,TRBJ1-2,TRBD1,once,TGCGCCAGCAGCTCCTACAGGGGGAACTATGGCTACACCTTC,CASSSYRGNYGYTF
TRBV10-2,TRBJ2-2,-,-,TGCGCCAGCAGTGACACTACCTGGACCGGGGAGCTGTTTTTT,CASSDTTWTGELFF
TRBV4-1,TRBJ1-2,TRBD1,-,TGCGCCAGCAGCCGCCCGACAGGGATTTACGACTATGGCTACACCTTC,CASSRPTGIYDYGYTF
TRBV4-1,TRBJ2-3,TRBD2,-,TGCGCCAGCAGCCAGACTAGCGGGGAAACAGATACGCAGTATTTT,CASSQTSGETDTQYF
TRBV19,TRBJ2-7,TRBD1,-,TGTGCCAGTAGTCCCCGGACAGGGAGTAACGAGCAGTACTTC,CASSPRTGSNEQYF
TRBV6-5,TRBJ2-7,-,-,TGTGCCAGCAGTTCCTCCTACGTGCAGTACTTC,CASSSSYVQYF
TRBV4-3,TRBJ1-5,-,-,TGCGCCAGCAGCCAAGATGGGCAGGGTAATCAGCCCCAGCATTTT,CASSQDGQGNQPQHF
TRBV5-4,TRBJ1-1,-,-,TGTGCCAGTTCGACAGGTCTTCGACCTGAAGCTTTCTTT,CASSTGLRPEAFF
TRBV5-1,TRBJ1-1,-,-,TGCGCCAGCAGCTTGGAGTGGGGCACTGAAGCTTTCTTT,CASSLEWGTEAFF
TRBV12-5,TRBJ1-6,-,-,TGTGCTAGTGCCATTGGGGACGTCAACAGTTCACCCCTCCACTTT,CASAIGDVNSSPLHF
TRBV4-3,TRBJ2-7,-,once,TGCGCCAGCAGCCACTCAGGCTCCTACGAGCAGTACTTC,CASSHSGSYEQYF
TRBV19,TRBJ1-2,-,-,TGTGCCAGTAGTTGGTCTGTATATGGCTACACCTTC,CASSWSVYGYTF
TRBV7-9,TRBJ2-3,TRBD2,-,TGTGCCAGCAGCTTAGGTAGCGGGGGGGCCGGCACAGATACGCAGTATTTT,CASSLGSGGAGTDTQYF
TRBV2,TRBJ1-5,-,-,TGTGCCAGCTCGGGACTCTCGAGGATGGAGCCCCAGCATTTT,CASSGLSRMEPQHF
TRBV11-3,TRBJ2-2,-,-,TGTGCCAGCAGCTTCCGACTCGCACGGGTGGAGCTGTTTTTT,CASSFRLARVELFF
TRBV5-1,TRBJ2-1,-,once,TGCGCCAGCAGCTTGAGGGGGGCCTCCTACAATGAGCAGTTCTTC,CASSLRGASYNEQFF
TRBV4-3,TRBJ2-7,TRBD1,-,TGCGCCAGTAGCAGGGGGCCAGGGGGACCCTACGAGCAGTACTTC,CASSRGPGGPYEQYF
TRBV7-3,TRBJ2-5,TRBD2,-,TGTGCCAGCAGCCCTAGCGGGGCCTACCAAGAGACCCAGTACTTC,CASSPSGAYQETQYF
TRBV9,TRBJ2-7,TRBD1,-,TGTGCCAGCAGCGTATCCCAGGGGGCCCAGTACGAGCAGTACTTC,CASSVSQGAQYEQYF
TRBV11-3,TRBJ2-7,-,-,TGTGCCAGCAGCTCCTCCTACGAGCAGTACTTC,CASSSSYEQYF
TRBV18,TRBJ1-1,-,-,TGTGCCAGCTCACCCTTGGACCTTCTGAACACTGAAGCTTTCTTT,CASSPLDLLNTEAFF
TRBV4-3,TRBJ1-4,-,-,TGCGCCAGCAGCCAAGATCCACCGACCCGCCCTAATGAAAAACTGTTTTTT,CASSQDPPTRPNEKLFF
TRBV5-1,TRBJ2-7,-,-,TGCGCCAGCAGCTTGCGGGACGCGGCCTACGAGCAGTACTTC,CASSLRDAAYEQYF
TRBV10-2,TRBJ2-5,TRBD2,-,TGCGCCAGCCGCCGGCTGGCGGGGGGAAAGGTCGCGGAGACCCAGTACTTC,CASRRLAGGKVAETQYF
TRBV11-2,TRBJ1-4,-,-,TGTGCCAGCAGCTTATTATGGGGGGACGAAGAAAAACTGTTTTTT,CASSLLWGDEEKLFF
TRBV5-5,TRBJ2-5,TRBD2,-,TGTGCCAGCAGCTTGTCTAGCGGGGACCAAGAGACCCAGTACTTC,CASSLSSGDQETQYF
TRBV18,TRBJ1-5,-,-,TGTGCCAGCTCACCCCCTGAGGGCAGCAATCAGCCCCAGCATTTT,CASSPPEGSNQPQHF
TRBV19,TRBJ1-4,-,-,TGTGCCAGTAGGGGACAAATTGAAAAACTGTTTTTT,CASRGQIEKLFF
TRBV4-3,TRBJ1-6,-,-,TGCGCCAGCAGCCAGTCCGGGGCATATAATTCACCCCTCCACTTT,CASSQSGAYNSPLHF
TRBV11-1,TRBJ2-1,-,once,TGTGCCAGCAGCTTCGAACGAAACAATGAGCAGTTCTTC,CASSFERNNEQFF
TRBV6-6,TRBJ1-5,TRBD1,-,TGTGCCAGCAGAACAGGGGAACGGGGTCAGCCCCAGCATTTT,CASRTGERGQPQHF
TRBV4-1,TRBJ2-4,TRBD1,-,TGCGCCAGCAGCCAACCCCGGGACAGGGGAAACATTCAGTACTTC,CASSQPRDRGNIQYF
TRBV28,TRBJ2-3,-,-,TGTGCCAGCAGTTTCGGCACTACGTTGGAAGATACGCAGTATTTT,CASSFGTTLEDTQYF
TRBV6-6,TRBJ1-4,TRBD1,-,TGTGCCAGCACCTTCGAGGGACAGGTTAATGAAAAACTGTTTTTT,CASTFEGQVNEKLFF
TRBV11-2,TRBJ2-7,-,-,TGTGCCAGCAGTCCGGGCCTACGGAACTACGAGCAGTACTTC,CASSPGLRNYEQYF
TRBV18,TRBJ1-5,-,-,TGTGCCAGCTCACACTCAGGGGTCAGGCAGCCCCAGCATTTT,CASSHSGVRQPQHF
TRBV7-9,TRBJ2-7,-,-,TGTGCCAGCAGCTTACAGGGGGAGCAGTACTTC,CASSLQGEQYF
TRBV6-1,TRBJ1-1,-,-,TGTGCCAGCATCTCCAGGGAGGGGAACACTGAAGCTTTCTTT,CASISREGNTEAFF
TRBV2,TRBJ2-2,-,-,TGTGCCAGCAGTCTTATAAACACCGGGGAGCTGTTTTTT,CASSLINTGELFF